This T cell receptor (beta chain) was recovered during a study of blood T cell repertoires in COVID-19. Clones were read by immunoSEQ multiplex PCR, and TCRdb kept only the in-frame ones, dropping some. The table has more than 150,000 clones, about four fifths seen once. V was clipped by 8 bases and J by 2 bases; unmatched bases: 9. The CDR3 runs 16 residues. CDR1 and CDR2 (germline): SGHVS, FQNEAQ. The chain uses TRBV7-8 and TRBJ2-3; TRBD2 matches at 11 bases. The sequenced sample consisted of peripheral blood. This clonotype was sampled from an elderly woman with COVID-19, enrolled during active disease. The CDR3 DNA reads TGTGCCAGCTTTACGCCGGGACTAGCGGTCACAGATACGCAGTATTTT. Translation gives CASFTPGLAVTDTQYF. The entire variable domain, with the rest obtained from reference TRBV7-8 and TRBJ2-3, is as follows: GAGVSQSPRYKVAKRGQDVALRCDPISGHVSLFWYQQALGQGPEFLTYFQNEAQLDKSGLPSDRFFAERPEGSVSTLKIQRTQQEDSAVYLCASFTPGLAVTDTQYFGPGTRLTVL.